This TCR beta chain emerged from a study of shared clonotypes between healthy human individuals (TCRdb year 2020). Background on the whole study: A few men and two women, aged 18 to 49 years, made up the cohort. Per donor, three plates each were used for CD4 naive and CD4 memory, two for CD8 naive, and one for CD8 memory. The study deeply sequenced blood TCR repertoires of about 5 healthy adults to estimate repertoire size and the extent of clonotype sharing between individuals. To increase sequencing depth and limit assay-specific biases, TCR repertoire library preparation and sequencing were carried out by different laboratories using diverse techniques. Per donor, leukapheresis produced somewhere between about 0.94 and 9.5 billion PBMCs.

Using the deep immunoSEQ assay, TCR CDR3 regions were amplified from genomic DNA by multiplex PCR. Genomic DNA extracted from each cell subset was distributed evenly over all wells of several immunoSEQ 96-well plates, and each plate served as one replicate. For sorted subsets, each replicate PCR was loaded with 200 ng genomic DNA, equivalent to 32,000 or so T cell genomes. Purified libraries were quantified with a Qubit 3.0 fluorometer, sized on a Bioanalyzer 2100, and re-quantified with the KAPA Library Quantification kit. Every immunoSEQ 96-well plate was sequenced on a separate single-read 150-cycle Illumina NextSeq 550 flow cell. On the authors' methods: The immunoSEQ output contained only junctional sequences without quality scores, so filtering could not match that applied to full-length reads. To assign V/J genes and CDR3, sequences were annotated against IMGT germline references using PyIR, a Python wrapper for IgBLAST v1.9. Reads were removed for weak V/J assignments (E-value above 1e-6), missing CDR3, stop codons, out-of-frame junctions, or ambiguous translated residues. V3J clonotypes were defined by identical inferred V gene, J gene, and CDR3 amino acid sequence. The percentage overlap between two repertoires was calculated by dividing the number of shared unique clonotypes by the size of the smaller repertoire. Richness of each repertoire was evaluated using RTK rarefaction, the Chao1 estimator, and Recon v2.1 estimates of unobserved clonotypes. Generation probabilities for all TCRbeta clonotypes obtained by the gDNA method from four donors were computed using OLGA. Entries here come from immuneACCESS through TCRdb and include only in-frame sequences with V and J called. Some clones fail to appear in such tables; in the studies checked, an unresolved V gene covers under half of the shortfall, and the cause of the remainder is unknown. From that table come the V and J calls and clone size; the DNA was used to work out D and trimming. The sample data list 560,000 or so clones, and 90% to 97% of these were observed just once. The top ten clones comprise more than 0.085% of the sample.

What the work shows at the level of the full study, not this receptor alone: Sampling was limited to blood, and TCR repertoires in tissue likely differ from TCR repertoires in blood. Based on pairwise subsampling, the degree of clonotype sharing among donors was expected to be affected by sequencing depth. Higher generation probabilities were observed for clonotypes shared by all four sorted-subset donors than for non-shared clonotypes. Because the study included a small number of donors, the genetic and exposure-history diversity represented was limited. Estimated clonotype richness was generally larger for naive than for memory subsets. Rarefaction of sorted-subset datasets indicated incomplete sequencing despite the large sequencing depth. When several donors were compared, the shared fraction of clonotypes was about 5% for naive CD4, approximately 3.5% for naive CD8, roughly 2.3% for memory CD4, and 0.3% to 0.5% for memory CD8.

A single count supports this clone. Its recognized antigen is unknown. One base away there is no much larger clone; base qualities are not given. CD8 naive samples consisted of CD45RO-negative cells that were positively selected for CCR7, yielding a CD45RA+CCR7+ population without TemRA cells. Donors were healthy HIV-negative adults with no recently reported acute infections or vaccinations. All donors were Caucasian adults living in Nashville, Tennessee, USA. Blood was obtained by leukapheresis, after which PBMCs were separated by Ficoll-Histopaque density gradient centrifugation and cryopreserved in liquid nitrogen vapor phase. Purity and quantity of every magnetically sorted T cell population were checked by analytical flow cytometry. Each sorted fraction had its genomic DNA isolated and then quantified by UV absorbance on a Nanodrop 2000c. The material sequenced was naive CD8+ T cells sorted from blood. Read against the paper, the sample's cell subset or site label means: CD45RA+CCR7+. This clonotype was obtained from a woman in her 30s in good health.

CDR3 loop: CASRTGEETQYF. In nucleotide form, the sequence is TGTGCCAGCCGGACAGGGGAGGAGACCCAGTACTTC. The chain uses TRBV27 and TRBJ2-5, with 9 junctional bases fitting TRBD1. Taken from cysteine to phenylalanine, the CDR3 has 12 residues. Left in the record is the CDR3 DNA by itself, 36 bases read in frame from the first base. Germline trimming: 8 bases from V, 5 bases from J; junction bases outside gene matches: 3. CDR1 MNHEY and CDR2 SMNVEV are derived from the germline V gene (reference sequence).